The 15 T cell receptor beta chains presented below share a single source sample, sequenced in a study of Ad26.COV2.S vaccination and SARS-CoV-2 variants. Treatment denoted: roughly 19 received Ad26.COV2.S at low or high dose, single or two shots; several received placebo; per-sample allocation not given. Sample collection was performed on day 63 after the first vaccine or placebo injection. Some clones are missing from TCRdb's copy, which holds only in-frame ones; the method was immunoSEQ multiplex PCR. This sample carries about 680,000 clones, roughly 90% of them seen once, and the ten largest clones take around 1.4%. The input for sequencing was peripheral blood, taken in a trial of Ad26.COV2.S vaccine versus placebo. These receptors came from a person aged 18-65 years who received the Ad26.COV2.S COVID-19 vaccine or a placebo.

This clone was seen once. The genes are TRBV15 and TRBJ2-1, with 8 bases fitting TRBD2. The V gene's germline CDR1 is LNHNV and CDR2 YYDKDF (reference sequence). V trimming: 3 bases; J trimming: 3 bases; junction bases outside the gene matches: 4. This CDR3 contains 15 residues. The CDR3, as DNA: TGTGCCACCAGCAGCATAGCGGGATACTACAATGAGCAGTTCTTC. Its protein product is CATSSIAGYYNEQFF.

The chain employs TRBV19 and TRBJ1-1, with 11 bases fitting TRBD1. This CDR3 region has 17 residues. The junction had 13 bases not matched to a gene; V was cut back by 6 bases and J by 4 bases. CDR1 and CDR2 from the germline V gene are LNHDA and SQIVND (reference sequence). The CDR3, as DNA: TGTGCCAGTAGAAGGTCCGGGTTAGGGACAGGGGGCACTGAAGCTTTCTTT. Protein sequence: CASRRSGLGTGGTEAFF.

The genes are TRBV7-2 and TRBJ2-4; D ambiguous. This CDR3 is built from 14 residues. Germline-derived CDR1 and CDR2 are SGHTA and FQGNSA. Between the trimmed V and J ends, which lost 3 bases and 2 bases, there was a span of 8 bases. The CDR3 nucleotides are TGTGCCAGCAGCTTCGAAGGGTCCAAAAACATTCAGTACTTC. It codes for CASSFEGSKNIQYF.

This clone was seen once. The chain couples TRBV7-2 to TRBJ1-1; D remains unclear. This CDR3 region has 12 residues. V was pared by 5 bases and J by 1 base, with 5 bases between. The germline V gene encodes CDR1 SGHTA and CDR2 FQGNSA. The CDR3 DNA reads as TGTGCCAGCAGCGCAGCGAACACTGAAGCTTTCTTT. Translated, it gives CASSAANTEAFF.

The rearrangement links TRBV6-5 to TRBJ2-7; 7 positions agree with TRBD1. The CDR3 has 14 residues. Trimming removed 6 bases from V and 2 bases from J; junction bases left unmatched: 7. Germline V gene sequence: CDR1 MNHEY, CDR2 SVGAGI. In DNA form, the CDR3 reads TGTGCCAGCAGGGAGATAGGGACAGCCTACGAGCAGTACTTC. It translates to CASREIGTAYEQYF.

For this clone: In the same sample, other DNA sequences code for this CDR3. V usage is TRBV4-3 and J usage is TRBJ2-1; TRBD2 aligns across 7 bases. This CDR3 has 15 amino acids. Per germline, CDR1 LGHNA and CDR2 YSLEER. The trim removed 0 bases at V and 3 bases at J, leaving 2 bases unmatched. This CDR3 is CASSQDRGGYNEQFF. The DNA of the CDR3 is TGCGCCAGCAGCCAAGACCGCGGGGGCTACAATGAGCAGTTCTTC.

This clone was found a few times. The CDR3 bases are TGTGCCAGCAGCTTAGAGGCAAACCAACCCAATACGCAGTATTTT. Its translation: CASSLEANQPNTQYF. V is TRBV7-2 and J is TRBJ2-3; D is unresolved. The germline gives CDR1 SGHTA, CDR2 FQGNSA. V lost 1 base and J 7 bases, leaving 15 bases between the germline ends. The CDR3 runs 15 residues.

The chain joins TRBV25-1 to TRBJ2-7, with 7 positions matching TRBD1. The CDR3 has 14 residues. The V and J ends lost 3 bases and 7 bases, in that order; junction bases with no gene match: 9. Germline assignment: CDR1 MGHDK and CDR2 SYGVNS. Here the CDR3 reads CASSDWTGVQEQYF. The DNA of the CDR3 is TGTGCCAGCAGTGACTGGACAGGCGTCCAAGAGCAGTACTTC.

V and J are TRBV7-9 and TRBJ1-6; a weak D match, TRBD1 (6 bases). Germline lookup yields CDR1 SEHNR and CDR2 FQNEAQ (reference sequence). CDR3 length equals 17 residues. With 0 bases removed from V and 5 bases from J, the gap between germline ends came to 14 bases. In DNA form, the CDR3 reads TGTGCCAGCAGCTTAGCGATATCAGGGGCAAATAATTCACCCCTCCACTTT. Its protein product is CASSLAISGANNSPLHF.

The V and J genes are TRBV5-1 and TRBJ2-2, with 7 nucleotides matching TRBD2. The CDR3 length is 16 residues. CDR1 SGHRS and CDR2 YFSETQ come from the germline V gene. After removal of 0 bases from V and 0 bases from J, the junction contained 2 bases not matched to a gene. CDR3 bases: TGCGCCAGCAGCTTGGCCAGCGGGGCGAACACCGGGGAGCTGTTTTTT. Amino acids: CASSLASGANTGELFF.

This sequence joins TRBV18 and TRBJ2-2; 7 nucleotides line up with TRBD2. Germline values: CDR1 KGHSH, CDR2 LQKENI. V lost 3 bases and J lost 5; bases outside the gene matches: 6. CDR3 size: 15 residues. The CDR3 nucleotides are TGTGCCAGCTCACCTCCGGCGGGAGTAACCGGGGAGCTGTTTTTT. Amino acid sequence: CASSPPAGVTGELFF.

The chain is built from TRBV12-5 and TRBJ2-3; 12 bases map to TRBD2. CDR3 length: 20 amino acids. Germline CDR1 reads LGHNT; CDR2 reads FRNRAP. V was clipped by 6 bases and J by 1 base; unmatched bases: 17. Here the CDR3 DNA reads TGTGCTAGTGGATGCCTGACTAGCGGGAGATGGAGGCACCGCACAGATACGCAGTATTTT. Translation gives CASGCLTSGRWRHRTDTQYF.

The V gene is TRBV19, the J gene TRBJ2-5; perhaps D is TRBD1 or TRBD2 (6 bases each). The CDR3 length is 14 residues. The V end was cut by 3 bases, the J end by 5 bases, with 13 bases between. CDR1 LNHDA and CDR2 SQIVND come from the germline V gene (reference sequence). CDR3 region: CASSIPGGAETQYF. CDR3 in DNA: TGTGCCAGTAGTATCCCCGGGGGCGCGGAGACCCAGTACTTC.

The J gene is TRBJ1-1, the V gene TRBV19; 8 bases align to TRBD1. Germline-derived CDR1 and CDR2 are LNHDA and SQIVND (reference sequence). The V and J ends lost 6 bases and 3 bases, in that order; junction bases with no gene match: 3. The CDR3 is made up of 13 amino acids. Here the CDR3 DNA reads TGTGCCAGTAGCTTGGACAGGGACACTGAAGCTTTCTTT. This encodes CASSLDRDTEAFF.

This sequence joins TRBV6-5 and TRBJ2-1, with TRBD1 matching over 7 bases. Germline CDR1 MNHEY, CDR2 SVGAGI. The CDR3 has 15 residues. V trimming: 3 bases; J trimming: 4 bases; junction bases outside the gene matches: 6. As DNA, the CDR3 is TGTGCCAGCAGTTATAACGGACAGGAGTACAATGAGCAGTTCTTC. Protein product: CASSYNGQEYNEQFF.